This T cell receptor (beta chain) derives from a study of identical twins. The CDR3 has 16 residues. Germline CDR1 MGHRA, CDR2 YSYEKL. The ends lost 2 bases at V and 9 bases at J; junction bases unmatched: 8. TCRdb re-analysed the 5' RACE reads in MiXCR, keeping a single row per CDR3 protein. This table has some 570,000 distinct CDR3 sequences, 20% to 25% appearing once. These data also featured in a second study, about yellow fever vaccine responses in identical twins.

The chain recombines TRBV4-1 with TRBJ1-6, with 9 bases aligning to TRBD1. The sample comprised CD4+ T cells sorted from blood. The receptor comes from a woman between 18 and 29 years old in good health. CDR3 sequence (DNA): TGCGCCAGCAGCCAACCTACAGGGGGCGTTTTTTCACCCCTCCACTTT. Residues: CASSQPTGGVFSPLHF.